Below are 2 T cell receptor beta chains sequenced from a single sample in a study of human T cells and chemical hapten exposure. Time point: patch test 2, 6 weeks after DPC sensitization. Treatment specified: therapeutic diphenylcyclopropenone sensitization with weekly scalp DPC. MiXCR was run by TCRdb on the RACE reads, yielding one entry per CDR3 protein. The table shows over 100,000 distinct CDR3 sequences, with less than 10% occurring only once. The sequencing used whole blood, collected in connection with sensitization to the hapten diphenylcyclopropenone (DPC). The receptors were gathered from a woman in her thirties or forties with alopecia areata. Some clones in this sample may be carry-over from other donors' samples.

This clonotype was seen many times. The chain links TRBV12-3 or TRBV12-4 to TRBJ1-2; D call uncertain. Trimming stripped 8 bases from V and 1 base from J, with 14 bases between. This CDR3 is 14 amino acids long. CDR3 region: CASALDRVNYGYTF. DNA for the CDR3: TGTGCCAGCGCTCTTGACCGGGTTAACTATGGCTACACCTTC.

The V gene is TRBV12-3 or TRBV12-4, the J gene TRBJ2-5; 7 bases are a match to TRBD2. V dropped 3 bases and J dropped 3; count of bases not matched to a gene: 25. The CDR3 has 21 residues. In nucleotides, the CDR3 is TGTGCCAGCAGTTTGTCTACTGGGGGGGGATACCGAGGGAAAAAGAAAGAGACCCAGTACTTC. Amino acids: CASSLSTGGGYRGKKKETQYF.